The rows below give T cell receptor beta chains drawn from one sample of a study of beta chain features in type 1 diabetes. Sequencing used immunoSEQ multiplex PCR; TCRdb keeps in-frame clones, though not all of them. The table lists about half a million clones, roughly an eighth of them singletons. Sample: naive CD4+ T cells from blood. The receptor source for this set is a woman aged 18-29 years in good health. Each CDR3 is given with its conserved first and last residue. The D gene is left open where the match is weak. Not every row has a clone size; where given, it reads once, few, many or a size class.

>TRBJ2-7|TRBV28|few|-
CASSLADPSYEQYF
TGTGCCAGCAGTTTGGCGGACCCCTCCTACGAGCAGTACTTC
>TRBJ2-2|TRBV15|-|-
CATSRDERDYGELFF
TGTGCCACCAGCAGAGATGAGAGGGATTATGGGGAGCTGTTTTTT
>TRBJ1-2|TRBV29-1|few|-
CSVGGYGYTF
TGCAGCGTAGGGGGCTATGGCTACACCTTC
>TRBJ2-7|TRBV7-7|-|TRBD1
CASSPGQGYEQYF
TGTGCTAGCAGTCCGGGACAGGGCTACGAGCAGTACTTC
>TRBJ1-5|TRBV30|few|-
CAWSEYRNQPQHF
TGTGCCTGGAGTGAGTATAGGAATCAGCCCCAGCATTTT
>TRBJ2-5|TRBV6-6|few|-
CASSYQGLETQYF
TGTGCCAGCAGTTACCAGGGCTTGGAGACCCAGTACTTC
>TRBJ2-1|TRBV9|-|TRBD2
CASSTSGSSYNEQFF
TGTGCCAGCAGCACGAGCGGGAGCAGCTACAATGAGCAGTTCTTC
>TRBJ2-3|TRBV29-1|-|-
CSGTSTDTQYF
TGCAGCGGAACTAGCACAGATACGCAGTATTTT
>TRBJ2-1|TRBV5-1|-|-
CASSLDGNSYNEQFF
TGCGCCAGCAGCTTGGATGGCAACTCCTACAATGAGCAGTTCTTC
>TRBJ2-3|TRBV9|few|TRBD2
CASSTDQGIAGRDTQYF
TGTGCCAGCAGCACGGATCAAGGTATAGCGGGTCGTGATACGCAGTATTTT
>TRBJ1-1|TRBV2|-|TRBD1
CASSVQGSTEAFF
TGTGCCAGCAGCGTACAGGGGAGCACTGAAGCTTTCTTT
>TRBJ2-6|TRBV14|few|TRBD1
CASSLERGHGANVLTF
TGTGCCAGCAGCCTGGAAAGGGGGCATGGGGCCAACGTCCTGACTTTC
>TRBJ2-2|TRBV27|few|TRBD2
CASSLESGRKGTGELFF
TGTGCCAGCAGTTTGGAGAGCGGGAGAAAAGGGACCGGGGAGCTGTTTTTT
>TRBJ2-3|TRBV6-5|-|-
CASSYSRRTDTQYF
TGTGCCAGCAGTTACTCGAGGAGGACAGATACGCAGTATTTT
>TRBJ1-1|TRBV4-1|-|-
CASSQDGFGEKNTEAFF
TGCGCCAGCAGCCAAGATGGGTTCGGGGAAAAGAACACTGAAGCTTTCTTT
>TRBJ1-1|TRBV15|-|TRBD1
CATSRPTGARNTEAFF
TGTGCCACCAGCAGACCGACAGGGGCGCGGAACACTGAAGCTTTCTTT
>TRBJ2-7|TRBV5-1|few|TRBD1
CASSLNRGLYEQYF
TGCGCCAGCAGCTTGAACAGGGGGTTATACGAGCAGTACTTC
>TRBJ2-2|TRBV18|few|-
CASSPRGATGELFF
TGTGCCAGCTCACCACGGGGGGCCACCGGGGAGCTGTTTTTT
>TRBJ2-5|TRBV9|few|TRBD2
CASSVTSGLQETQYF
TGTGCCAGCAGCGTGACTAGCGGGCTCCAAGAGACCCAGTACTTC
>TRBJ1-3|TRBV6-6|few|-
CASRYRDAGNTIYF
TGTGCCAGCAGGTACAGGGATGCCGGAAACACCATATATTTT
>TRBJ2-3|TRBV25-1|few|-
CASSERGRQDTQYF
TGTGCCAGCAGTGAACGAGGCAGGCAGGATACGCAGTATTTT
>TRBJ1-3|TRBV27|few|-
CATRTGNTIYF
TGTGCCACCCGAACTGGAAACACCATATATTTT
>TRBJ2-7|TRBV4-3|few|-
CASSQEGPPGYEQYF
TGCGCCAGCAGCCAGGAAGGTCCGCCAGGCTACGAGCAGTACTTC
>TRBJ2-3|TRBV2|-|TRBD2
CASSLLAVNTDTQYF
TGTGCCAGCTCCCTACTAGCGGTAAACACAGATACGCAGTATTTT
>TRBJ1-2|TRBV29-1|few|-
CSVTPIFSGGYTF
TGCAGCGTAACGCCTATCTTCAGCGGGGGCTACACCTTC
>TRBJ2-5|TRBV5-6|-|-
CASSRPTGQETQYF
TGTGCCAGCAGCCGCCCTACAGGGCAAGAGACCCAGTACTTC
>TRBJ1-5|TRBV21-1|few|-
CASSKVLGGQPQHF
TGTGCCAGCAGCAAAGTATTGGGTGGTCAGCCCCAGCATTTT
>TRBJ1-2|TRBV15|few|-
CATSKGPQGYYGYTF
TGTGCCACCAGCAAAGGCCCACAGGGCTACTATGGCTACACCTTC
>TRBJ1-3|TRBV7-8|-|-
CASSLSGNTIYF
TGTGCCAGCAGCTTATCTGGAAACACCATATATTTT
>TRBJ1-3|TRBV4-2|few|TRBD1
CASSNSRQGYTIYF
TGTGCCAGCAGCAACTCTCGACAGGGATACACCATATATTTT
>TRBJ1-2|TRBV4-2|-|-
CASSQPLDIERRF
TGTGCCAGCAGCCAACCGTTGGATATCGAGAGGAGGTTC
>TRBJ2-6|TRBV9|-|-
CASSPRHTRGGANVLTF
TGTGCCAGCAGCCCCCGGCACACCCGGGGAGGGGCCAACGTCCTGACTTTC
>TRBJ2-5|TRBV14|few|-
CASSQGPKTQYF
TGTGCCAGCAGCCAAGGGCCGAAGACCCAGTACTTC
>TRBJ2-1|TRBV7-2|few|-
CASSSALSSYNEQFF
TGTGCCAGCAGCTCCGCCTTGAGCTCCTACAATGAGCAGTTCTTC
>TRBJ1-5|TRBV7-2|few|-
CASSSESQPQHF
TGTGCCAGCAGCTCCGAGTCTCAGCCCCAGCATTTT
>TRBJ1-5|TRBV7-2|few|-
CASSLHGEGWNQPQHF
TGTGCCAGCAGCTTACATGGGGAAGGATGGAATCAGCCCCAGCATTTT
>TRBJ2-5|TRBV4-3|few|-
CASSQEWGAAQETQYF
TGCGCCAGCAGCCAAGAATGGGGCGCAGCTCAAGAGACCCAGTACTTC
>TRBJ1-3|TRBV14|few|-
CASSQVYGDTIYF
TGTGCCAGCAGCCAAGTTTACGGGGACACCATATATTTT
>TRBJ1-1|TRBV4-2|-|-
CASSQGTLGTEAFF
TGTGCCAGCAGCCAAGGGACATTAGGGACTGAAGCTTTCTTT
>TRBJ2-1|TRBV4-3|few|-
CASSQVVKSSYNEQFF
TGCGCCAGCAGCCAAGTGGTGAAAAGCTCCTACAATGAGCAGTTCTTC
>TRBJ2-5|TRBV7-2|-|-
CASSLLGLLAKETQYF
TGTGCCAGCAGCTTATTGGGACTGCTGGCCAAAGAGACCCAGTACTTC
>TRBJ1-6|TRBV7-8|-|TRBD1
CASSQTGDSPLHF
TGTGCCAGCAGCCAGACAGGGGATTCACCCCTCCACTTT
>TRBJ2-2|TRBV4-1|-|-
CASSQGQANTGELFF
TGCGCCAGCAGCCAAGGGCAAGCGAACACCGGGGAGCTGTTTTTT
>TRBJ1-5|TRBV4-1|-|-
CASSQVKGGGNQPQHF
TGCGCCAGCAGCCAAGTCAAGGGGGGTGGCAATCAGCCCCAGCATTTT
>TRBJ1-4|TRBV27|-|-
CASSRATNEKLFF
TGTGCCAGCAGTCGGGCAACTAATGAAAAACTGTTTTTT
>TRBJ1-1|TRBV5-4|-|-
CASSLLQGNTEAFF
TGTGCCAGCAGCTTGTTACAGGGGAACACTGAAGCTTTCTTT
>TRBJ2-1|TRBV23-1|-|-
CASSQLVTSAPRRSSYNEQFF
TGCGCCAGCAGTCAATTGGTCACCTCAGCTCCCCGGAGGAGCTCCTACAATGAGCAGTTCTTC
>TRBJ2-5|TRBV4-2|few|-
CASSQEIWTPQETQYF
TGTGCCAGCAGCCAAGAGATCTGGACACCTCAAGAGACCCAGTACTTC
>TRBJ1-5|TRBV7-9|few|-
CASSFREGYQPQHF
TGTGCCAGCAGCTTTCGGGAGGGGTACCAGCCCCAGCATTTT
>TRBJ1-5|TRBV23-1|few|TRBD1
CASRDHRGGNQPQHF
TGCGCCAGCAGAGATCACAGGGGCGGCAATCAGCCCCAGCATTTT
>TRBJ2-1|TRBV7-3|few|TRBD1
CASSLDDRVADNEQFF
TGTGCCAGCAGCTTAGATGACAGGGTGGCGGACAATGAGCAGTTCTTC
>TRBJ2-6|TRBV2|-|-
CASSESGGANVLTF
TGTGCCAGCAGTGAATCAGGGGGGGCCAACGTCCTGACTTTC
>TRBJ1-5|TRBV6-4|-|-
CASTEGGCSSNQPQHF
TGTGCCAGCACCGAGGGGGGGTGCAGCTCCAATCAGCCCCAGCATTTT
>TRBJ2-2|TRBV25-1|few|TRBD2
CASTNAGGTGELFF
TGTGCCAGCACAAACGCGGGAGGTACCGGGGAGCTGTTTTTT
>TRBJ2-3|TRBV7-8|few|-
CASSNRRGARTDTQYF
TGTGCCAGCAGCAACAGACGGGGGGCACGCACAGATACGCAGTATTTT